The 25 T cell receptor beta chains presented below share a single source sample, sequenced in a study of OX40 agonist ivuxolimab in advanced cancers. Sequenced by immunoSEQ multiplex PCR; TCRdb stores in-frame clones only, minus some. The table has roughly 91,000 clones, approximately 90% seen once; the top ten hold 0.65% to 0.95%. The material sequenced was CD4+ or CD8+ T cells sorted from blood, taken in a trial of the OX40 agonist ivuxolimab. The receptors here all came from an adult with an advanced solid tumor such as melanoma, head and neck, liver or kidney cancer.

In its sample, this clone was seen once. The gene calls are TRBV7-2 and TRBJ2-7, with D perhaps TRBD1 or TRBD2 (5 bases each). This CDR3 has 14 residues. CDR1 is SGHTA and CDR2 is FQGNSA in the germline V gene. Trimming removed 7 bases from V and 0 bases from J, with 13 bases in between. CDR3 DNA sequence: TGTGCCAGCAACCCCCGGGGCCGCTCCTACGAGCAGTACTTC. This translates into CASNPRGRSYEQYF.

This clone has a single count. The chain is built from TRBV7-2 and TRBJ2-5, with TRBD2 identical over 7 bases. After removal of 2 bases from V and 4 bases from J, the junction contained 7 bases not matched to a gene. There are 15 residues in the CDR3. The germline CDR1 and CDR2 sequences are SGHTA and FQGNSA. In DNA, the CDR3 is TGTGCCAGCAGCTTAACGGGACTAATGTCAGAGACCCAGTACTTC. This gives the protein CASSLTGLMSETQYF.

The CDR3 DNA sequence: TGCGCCAGCAGCTTGGTTCGGGACAAAGCCTACGAGCAGTACTTC. Amino acid sequence: CASSLVRDKAYEQYF. The chain links TRBV5-1 to TRBJ2-7, with D maybe TRBD1 (6 bases). Germline assignment: CDR1 SGHRS and CDR2 YFSETQ. CDR3 length equals 15 residues. Trimming took off 0 bases at V and 2 bases at J, with 12 bases between the two ends.

The chain is built from TRBV9 and TRBJ2-3; possibly TRBD1 for D (5 bases). V was trimmed by 2 bases and J by 2 bases, leaving 12 bases between them. There are 15 residues in the CDR3. Germline-derived CDR1 and CDR2 are SGDLS and YYNGEE. The CDR3 loop is CASSVAGSFTDTQYF. CDR3 coding DNA: TGTGCCAGCAGCGTCGCAGGGTCGTTCACAGATACGCAGTATTTT.

The V gene is TRBV5-1, the J gene TRBJ2-5, with 12 bases that match TRBD2. The CDR3 runs 15 residues. Germline CDR1 and CDR2: SGHRS and YFSETQ. With V trimmed by 4 bases and J by 4 bases, 5 bases remained unmatched. CDR3 sequence reads: CASSRTSGEGETQYF. CDR3 in DNA: TGCGCCAGCAGCAGGACTAGCGGGGAAGGAGAGACCCAGTACTTC.

The J gene is TRBJ1-4, the V gene TRBV7-2; D is unresolved. V shed 1 base and J shed 10 bases, with 10 bases lying between them. The CDR3 spans 13 residues. Germline lookup yields CDR1 SGHTA and CDR2 FQGNSA. CDR3 in amino acids: CASSLEGWGKLFF. DNA for the CDR3: TGTGCCAGCAGCTTAGAAGGCTGGGGAAAACTGTTTTTT.

V and J are TRBV7-9 and TRBJ1-5; D perhaps matches TRBD1 (5 bases). Germline values: CDR1 SEHNR, CDR2 FQNEAQ (reference sequence). This CDR3 contains 12 residues. V gave up 5 bases and J gave up 7 bases, with 9 bases separating them. Here the CDR3 reads CASSLDRQPQHF. The CDR3 bases are TGTGCCAGCAGCCTTGACAGACAGCCCCAGCATTTT.

Of note for this clone: The sample holds other DNA sequences that translate to the same CDR3. J is TRBJ1-5 and V is TRBV7-2, with a weak D call TRBD1 (6 bases). Trimming removed 1 base from V and 6 bases from J, with 7 bases in between. This CDR3 spans 13 amino acids. Germline V lookup: CDR1 SGHTA, CDR2 FQGNSA. CDR3 amino acids: CASSLEGGQPQHF. As DNA, the CDR3 is TGTGCCAGCAGCTTAGAGGGGGGTCAGCCCCAGCATTTT. The full variable domain, with the rest looked up from reference TRBV7-2 and TRBJ1-5, is GAGVSQSPSNKVTEKGKDVELRCDPISGHTALYWYRQSLGQGLEFLIYFQGNSAPDKSGLPSDRFSAERTGGSVSTLTIQRTQQEDSAVYLCASSLEGGQPQHFGDGTRLSIL.

The chain joins TRBV10-3 to TRBJ2-7; the match to TRBD1 covers 11 bases. The CDR3 covers 15 residues. Germline V gene sequence: CDR1 ENHRY, CDR2 SYGVKD. V gave up 6 bases and J gave up 4 bases; unmatched junction bases: 8. CDR3: CAIRSGTGGDYEQYF. The CDR3 nucleotides read TGTGCCATCAGATCCGGGACAGGGGGTGATTACGAGCAGTACTTC.

The chain carries TRBV6-1 and TRBJ2-5; the D gene is possibly TRBD2 (6 bases). V lost 1 base and J 5 bases, leaving 14 bases between the germline ends. There are 15 residues in the CDR3. The germline V gene encodes CDR1 MNHNS and CDR2 SASEGT. The CDR3 sequence: CASSEGGTRRETQYF. The CDR3 DNA sequence: TGTGCCAGCAGTGAAGGCGGGACTCGAAGGGAGACCCAGTACTTC.

This rearrangement joins TRBV5-1 to TRBJ2-7; either TRBD1 or TRBD2 may fit D (5 bases each). V dropped 3 bases and J dropped 3 bases, with 10 bases sitting between them. The CDR3 is made up of 13 amino acids. Germline V lookup: CDR1 SGHRS, CDR2 YFSETQ. The CDR3 here is CASSSRDGYEQYF. DNA for the CDR3: TGCGCCAGCAGCTCACGGGACGGCTACGAGCAGTACTTC.

This clone was observed a single time. The rearrangement uses TRBV4-2 and TRBJ2-1; 9 bases map to TRBD2. Germline V gene sequence: CDR1 LGHNA, CDR2 YNFKEQ. This CDR3 has 16 residues. J gave up 9 bases and V 1 base, and 10 bases lay outside the gene matches. The CDR3 bases are TGTGCCAGCAGCCAAGGCGGCGGGGGGGCCCCCAGTGAGCAGTTCTTC. This gives the protein CASSQGGGGAPSEQFF.

V gene TRBV18 combines with J gene TRBJ2-7, with 9 bases identical to TRBD1. The germline V gene encodes CDR1 KGHSH and CDR2 LQKENI. V shed 3 bases, J shed 0 bases, and the junction held 6 bases outside the gene matches. The length of the CDR3 is 16 residues. The CDR3 reads CASSPTGGRSSYEQYF. The CDR3 DNA follows: TGTGCCAGCTCACCCACAGGGGGCCGGAGCTCCTACGAGCAGTACTTC.

This chain joins TRBV27 and TRBJ1-6; TRBD1 agrees at 7 bases. V lost 5 bases to trimming and J lost 6 bases; unmatched junction nucleotides: 7. The CDR3 covers 15 residues. CDR1 MNHEY and CDR2 SMNVEV come from the germline V gene (reference sequence). As DNA, the CDR3 is TGTGCCAGCAGTCCCCAGGGGGGACGTAATTCACCCCTCCACTTT. Translated, it gives CASSPQGGRNSPLHF.

V is TRBV6-1 and J is TRBJ2-5; no clear D gene. Near its end, the DNA agrees better with TRBJ2-7, so the J call may be wrong. Germline V CDR1 and CDR2: MNHNS, SASEGT. The CDR3 contains 15 residues. The CDR3 nucleotides read TGTGCCAGCAGTGTTTTGGGTGAAGGATCTTACGAGCAGTACTTC. This codes for CASSVLGEGSYEQYF.

J is TRBJ1-3 and V is TRBV7-9; D is unclear. The CDR3 is 13 residues long. V was cut by 4 bases and J by 0 bases, with 4 bases left in between. CDR1 and CDR2 (germline): SEHNR, FQNEAQ (reference sequence). CDR3 DNA sequence: TGTGCCAGCAGCTCAGCCTCTGGAAACACCATATATTTT. Translation gives CASSSASGNTIYF. Full variable domain (remainder filled in from reference TRBV7-9 and TRBJ1-3): DTGVSQNPRHKITKRGQNVTFRCDPISEHNRLYWYRQTLGQGPEFLTYFQNEAQLEKSRLLSDRFSAERPKGSFSTLEIQRTEQGDSAMYLCASSSASGNTIYFGEGSWLTVV.

The chain recombines TRBV5-6 with TRBJ2-7, with 9 bases identical to TRBD1. The V segment lost 4 bases and the J segment 0 bases; nucleotides outside the gene matches: 8. The CDR3 has 16 amino acids. CDR1 is SGHDT and CDR2 is YYEEEE in the germline V gene. The CDR3 is CASSLSQGAASYEQYF. The CDR3 bases are TGTGCCAGCAGCCTTTCACAGGGGGCGGCCTCCTACGAGCAGTACTTC.

Written as DNA, the CDR3 is TGTGCCACCTCAGTGACTAGCCGGGAGACCCAGTACTTC. Translating gives CATSVTSRETQYF. The chain employs TRBV6-4 and TRBJ2-5; 7 positions agree with TRBD2. Trimming cost V 10 bases and J 5 bases; bases outside gene matches: 10. The CDR3 contains 13 residues. Germline V gene sequence: CDR1 MRHNA, CDR2 SNTAGT.

CDR3 loop: CASSLSTSSGNTIYF. The CDR3 bases are TGTGCCAGCAGCTTAAGCACATCCTCTGGAAACACCATATATTTT. The V and J genes are TRBV7-2 and TRBJ1-3; D ambiguous. The CDR3 has 15 residues. The germline gives CDR1 SGHTA, CDR2 FQGNSA. Trimming took off 2 bases at V and 0 bases at J, with 8 bases between the two ends.

The chain employs TRBV18 and TRBJ2-7, with a possible D match to TRBD2 (5 bases). Trimming took off 0 bases at V and 0 bases at J, with 12 bases between the two ends. The germline V gene encodes CDR1 KGHSH and CDR2 LQKENI. The CDR3 covers 16 residues. The CDR3: CASSPPTAVSSYEQYF. CDR3 bases: TGTGCCAGCTCACCACCAACAGCGGTGAGCTCCTACGAGCAGTACTTC.

The chain joins TRBV28 to TRBJ1-5; 9 bases are a match to TRBD1. After removal of 4 bases from V and 6 bases from J, the junction contained 7 bases not matched to a gene. CDR3 length: 15 amino acids. The germline V gene encodes CDR1 MDHEN and CDR2 SYDVKM. The CDR3 spells CASSSATGGGQPQHF. CDR3 nucleotide sequence: TGTGCCAGCAGTTCCGCCACAGGGGGCGGTCAGCCCCAGCATTTT.

The V gene is TRBV11-2, the J gene TRBJ2-3; 7 positions agree with TRBD2. The germline CDR1 and CDR2 sequences are SGHAT and FQNNGV. Trimming removed 10 bases from V and 1 base from J; junction bases left unmatched: 8. The CDR3 contains 14 residues. CDR3 sequence (DNA): TGTGCCACCCGGACGGCGGGGGGCACAGATACGCAGTATTTT. It specifies CATRTAGGTDTQYF.

This rearrangement joins TRBV28 to TRBJ2-3, with 7 bases aligning to TRBD2. The junction had 8 bases not matched to a gene; V was cut back by 10 bases and J by 1 base. CDR3 size: 14 residues. Germline lookup yields CDR1 MDHEN and CDR2 SYDVKM. As DNA, the CDR3 is TGTGCCATCTCCGAGGCGGGGGGCACAGATACGCAGTATTTT. It translates to CAISEAGGTDTQYF.

In DNA form, the CDR3 reads TGTGCCAGCAGCTTAGTGGGCAATGAGCAGTTCTTC. Translation gives CASSLVGNEQFF. V is TRBV7-2 and J is TRBJ2-1; D is undetermined. The germline CDR1 and CDR2 sequences are SGHTA and FQGNSA. Trimming pared 1 base from V and 6 bases from J, leaving 4 bases between. The CDR3 loop spans 12 amino acids.

This clone came up once. The rearrangement joins TRBV7-9 to TRBJ2-3; D might be TRBD2 (5 bases). This CDR3 comprises 16 residues. V was clipped by 0 bases and J by 2 bases, with 12 bases between them. Looked up from germline, CDR1 is SEHNR and CDR2 is FQNEAQ (reference sequence). The CDR3 is CASSLARGGDTDTQYF. DNA for the CDR3: TGTGCCAGCAGCTTAGCGCGCGGAGGCGACACAGATACGCAGTATTTT.